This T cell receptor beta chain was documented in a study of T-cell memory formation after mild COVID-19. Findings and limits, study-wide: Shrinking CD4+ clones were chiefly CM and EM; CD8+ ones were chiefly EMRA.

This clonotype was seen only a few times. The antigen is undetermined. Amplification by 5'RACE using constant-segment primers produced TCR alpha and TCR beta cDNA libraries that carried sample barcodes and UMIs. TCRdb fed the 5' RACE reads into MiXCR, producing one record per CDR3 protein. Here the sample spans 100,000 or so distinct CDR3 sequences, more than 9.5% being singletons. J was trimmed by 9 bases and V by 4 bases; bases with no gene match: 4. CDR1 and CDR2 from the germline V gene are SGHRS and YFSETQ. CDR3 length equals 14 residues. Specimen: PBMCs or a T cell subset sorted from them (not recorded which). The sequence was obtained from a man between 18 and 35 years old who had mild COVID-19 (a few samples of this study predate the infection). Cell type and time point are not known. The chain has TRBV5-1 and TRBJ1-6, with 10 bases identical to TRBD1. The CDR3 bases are TGCGCCAGCAGCCAGGGACAGGGGTTTTCACCCCTCCACTTT. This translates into CASSQGQGFSPLHF.